The source of this T cell receptor (beta chain) is a study of blood T cell repertoires in COVID-19 (TCRdb year 2020). Context from the whole study: Collaborator samples came from the United States, Italy and Spain and covered acute and convalescent phases of COVID-19. The prospective study material was composed of cDNA or gDNA derived from T cells, B-cell-depleted T cells, or PBMCs. The dataset comprised deeply sampled blood TCRbeta repertoires from subjects exposed to, actively infected with, or recovered from COVID-19. The repertoires were released in a freely available public database meant as a resource for research on the immune response to SARS-CoV-2. Samples were obtained from the ongoing ImmuneRACE study (first 160 participants) and from about 1,300 subjects provided by 6 global collaborators. The sample metadata nearly always contained a de-identified subject ID, COVID-19 status, age in years and sex. HLA class I and class II types, where available, came from metadata supplied by the sample provider rather than from assay-based typing. What the study reported, not specific to this receptor: The quantity of clinical and demographic metadata differed by source and by participant and was supplied without curation.

TCRbeta CDR3 regions were amplified from genomic DNA by means of the immunoSEQ Assay, a bias-controlled multiplex PCR. The source study handled its data this way. Nucleated cell counts per sample were estimated from amplification of reference gene primers within the assay. To quantify the absolute abundance of each unique TCRbeta CDR3 rearrangement, sequence reads were collapsed and filtered. For each sample, productive Simpson clonality was calculated as the square root of Simpson's diversity index over productive rearrangements. TCRdb obtained this table from immuneACCESS and retained in-frame rearrangements with V and J assigned. These tables miss some clones; where compared with another copy, unresolved V genes account for less than half of the shortfall, and the remainder is unexplained. The V and J calls and the clone size are those of that table, but D and trimming were determined from the DNA. The sample table records about 140,000 clones; 60% to 85% of these occur just once. The ten biggest clones cover 1.5% to 2.5% of the sample.

The collaborating institutions used their own protocols to collect whole blood in K2EDTA tubes. Collaborator samples were shipped for TCRbeta analysis as frozen whole blood, isolated PBMCs, or DNA extracted from either sample type. For this clone: Its target antigen remains unknown. It has no much larger one-base neighbor in the sample; base qualities were not kept.

Trimming removed 0 bases from V and 1 base from J, leaving 10 bases between the germline ends. Reading the germline V gene gives CDR1 SGDLS and CDR2 YYNGEE. The CDR3, cysteine through phenylalanine, is 15 amino acids long. The CDR3 DNA has 45 bases and is translated from base 1. The sequenced sample consisted of peripheral blood. The sequence links TRBV9 to TRBJ1-1; TRBD1 is a possible D gene, resting on 6 matching bases. The origin of this receptor is a woman aged 55-70 years with acute or convalescent COVID-19. The CDR3 reads CASSVAGVANTEAFF. The DNA sequence is TGTGCCAGCAGCGTAGCAGGGGTTGCGAACACTGAAGCTTTCTTT.